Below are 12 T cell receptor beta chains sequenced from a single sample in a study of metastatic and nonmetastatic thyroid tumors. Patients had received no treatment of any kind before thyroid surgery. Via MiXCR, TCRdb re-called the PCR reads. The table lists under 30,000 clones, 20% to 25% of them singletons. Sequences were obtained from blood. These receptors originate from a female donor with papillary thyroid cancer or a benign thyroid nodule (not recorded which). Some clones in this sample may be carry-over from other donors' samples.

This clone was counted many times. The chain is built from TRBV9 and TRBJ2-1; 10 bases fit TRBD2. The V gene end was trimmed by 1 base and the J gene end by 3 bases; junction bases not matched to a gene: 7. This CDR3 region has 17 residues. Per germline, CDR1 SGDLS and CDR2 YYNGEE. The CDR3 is CASSVTGLAEDYNEQFF. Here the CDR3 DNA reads TGTGCCAGCAGCGTAACTGGACTAGCGGAGGACTACAATGAGCAGTTCTTC.

CDR3 protein: CASSLGPGTTEKLFF. In nucleotides, the CDR3 is TGTGCCAGCAGTCTAGGACCGGGGACAACTGAAAAACTGTTTTTT. This chain connects TRBV6-1 to TRBJ1-4; D may be TRBD1 (6 bases). The CDR3 runs to 15 residues. The V gene's germline CDR1 is MNHNS and CDR2 SASEGT. With 5 bases removed from V and 7 bases from J, the gap between germline ends came to 17 bases.

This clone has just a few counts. The CDR3 sequence: CAEGSSGLNQPQHF. CDR3 DNA sequence: TGTGCCGAAGGGTCATCGGGTCTAAATCAGCCCCAGCATTTT. V usage is TRBV6-4 and J usage is TRBJ1-5; D remains ambiguous. The CDR3 covers 14 residues. Germline assignment: CDR1 MRHNA and CDR2 SNTAGT. Between the trimmed V and J ends, which lost 11 bases and 4 bases, there was a span of 18 bases.

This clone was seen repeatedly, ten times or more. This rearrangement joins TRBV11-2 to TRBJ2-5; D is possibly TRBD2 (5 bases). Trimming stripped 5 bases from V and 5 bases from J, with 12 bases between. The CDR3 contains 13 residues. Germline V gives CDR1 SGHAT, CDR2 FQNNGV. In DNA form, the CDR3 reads TGTGCCAGCAGCCCCCGGGATGGCGAGACCCAGTACTTC. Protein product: CASSPRDGETQYF.

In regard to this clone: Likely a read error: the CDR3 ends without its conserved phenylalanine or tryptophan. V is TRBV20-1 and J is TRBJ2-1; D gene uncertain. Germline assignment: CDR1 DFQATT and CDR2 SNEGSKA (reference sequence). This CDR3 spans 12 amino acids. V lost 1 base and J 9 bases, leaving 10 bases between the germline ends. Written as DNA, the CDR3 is TGCAGTGCTAGAGGGGTGGCCAGTGAGCAGTTCCTC. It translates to CSARGVASEQFL.

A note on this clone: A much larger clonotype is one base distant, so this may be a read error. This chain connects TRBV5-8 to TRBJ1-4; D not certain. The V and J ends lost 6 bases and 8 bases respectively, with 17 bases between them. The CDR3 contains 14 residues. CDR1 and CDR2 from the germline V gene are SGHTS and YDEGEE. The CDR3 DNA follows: TGTGCCAGCATCCCCTTCAGTTCCAGGGAAAAACTGTTTTTT. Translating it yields CASIPFSSREKLFF.

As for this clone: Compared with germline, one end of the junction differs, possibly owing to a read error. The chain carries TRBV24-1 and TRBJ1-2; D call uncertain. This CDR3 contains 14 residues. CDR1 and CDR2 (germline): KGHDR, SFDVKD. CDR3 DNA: TGTGCCACCAGTGATTTGCAGCGTAACTATGGCTACACGTTC. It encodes CATSDLQRNYGYTF.

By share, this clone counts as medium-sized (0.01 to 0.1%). The CDR3 loop reads CASTKRAGRDRSYEQYF. The CDR3 DNA is TGTGCCAGCACCAAACGGGCAGGGAGGGACAGATCCTACGAGCAGTACTTC. The chain links TRBV12-3 or TRBV12-4 to TRBJ2-7, with D possibly being TRBD1 or TRBD2 (7 bases each). The germline V and J ends were trimmed by 7 bases and 1 base, with 23 bases remaining between them. The length of the CDR3 is 17 residues.

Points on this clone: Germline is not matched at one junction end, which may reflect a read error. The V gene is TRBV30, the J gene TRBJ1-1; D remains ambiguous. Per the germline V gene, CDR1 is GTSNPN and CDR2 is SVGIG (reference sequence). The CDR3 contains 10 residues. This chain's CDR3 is CAWGVAEAFF. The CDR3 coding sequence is TGTGCCTGGGGTGTAGCTGAAGCTTTCTTT.

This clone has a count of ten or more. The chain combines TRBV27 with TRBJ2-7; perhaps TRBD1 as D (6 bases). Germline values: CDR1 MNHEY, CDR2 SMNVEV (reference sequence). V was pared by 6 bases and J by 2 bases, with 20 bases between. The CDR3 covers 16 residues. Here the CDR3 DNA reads TGTGCCAGCAGCAATTTAGGCAGGGGAATAACCTACGAGCAGTACTTC. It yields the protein CASSNLGRGITYEQYF.

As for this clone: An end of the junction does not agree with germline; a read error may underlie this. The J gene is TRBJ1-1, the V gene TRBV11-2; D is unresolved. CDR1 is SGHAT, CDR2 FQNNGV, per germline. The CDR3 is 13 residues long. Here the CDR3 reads CASSLALHSEAFF. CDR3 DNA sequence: TGTGCCAGCAGCTTAGCCTTACACAGTGAAGCGTTCTTT.

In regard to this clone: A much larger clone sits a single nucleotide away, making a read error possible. CDR3 protein: CSARTSERATSTQYF. The CDR3 DNA sequence: TGCAGTGCCCGGACTAGCGAGAGGGCTACGTCTACGCAGTATTTT. The chain couples TRBV20-1 to TRBJ2-3; 9 bases match TRBD2. CDR1 is DFQATT, CDR2 SNEGSKA, per germline (reference sequence). The CDR3 length is 15 residues. V lost 6 bases, J lost 8 bases, and 15 bases stayed unmatched.